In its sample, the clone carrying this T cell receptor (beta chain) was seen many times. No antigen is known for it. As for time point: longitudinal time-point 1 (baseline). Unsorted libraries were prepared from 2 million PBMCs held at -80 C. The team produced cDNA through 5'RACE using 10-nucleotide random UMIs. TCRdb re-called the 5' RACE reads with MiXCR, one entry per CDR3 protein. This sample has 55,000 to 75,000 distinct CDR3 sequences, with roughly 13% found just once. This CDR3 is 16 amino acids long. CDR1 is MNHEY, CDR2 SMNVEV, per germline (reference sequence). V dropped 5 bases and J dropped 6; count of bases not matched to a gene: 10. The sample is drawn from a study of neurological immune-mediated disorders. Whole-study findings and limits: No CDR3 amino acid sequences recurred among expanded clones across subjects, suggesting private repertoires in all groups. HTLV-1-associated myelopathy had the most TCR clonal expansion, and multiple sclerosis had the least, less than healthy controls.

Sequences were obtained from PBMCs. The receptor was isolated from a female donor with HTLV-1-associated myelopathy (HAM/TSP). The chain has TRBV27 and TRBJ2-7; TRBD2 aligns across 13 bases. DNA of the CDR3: TGTGCCAGCAGTGTATTACCCGGGACTAGCGGGGTCGAGCAGTACTTC. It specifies CASSVLPGTSGVEQYF.